This T cell receptor beta chain derives from a study of T cell clonotyping in hematopoietic cell transplantation (dated by TCRdb to the early 2020s). For the study in its entirety: A total of about 140 blood samples were gathered in the study from 35 consecutive transplant recipients along with their related donors. Patients were recruited between 2015 and 2017 and followed until late 2020 or death.

Concerning this clone: Its antigen remains unidentified. No base-level quality is on record; no much larger clone is a single base apart.

Blood samples for TCR beta sequencing were provided by related transplant donors. Using Nuclei Lysis Solution, genomic DNA was extracted from unfractionated peripheral blood mononuclear cells that were either fresh or cryopreserved. TCR beta CDR3 regions were amplified from genomic DNA with the immunoSEQ assay, a bias-controlled multiplex PCR using V- and J-specific primers. A proprietary barcode and Illumina adapter sequences were added to the CDR3 amplicons in a second PCR step. An Illumina MiSeq instrument was used to sequence the CDR3 libraries. From the authors' description of their analysis: immunoSEQ Analyzer 3.0 was used for export and quality control, with R Bioconductor and Immunarch used for downstream analyses. Repertoire metrics were calculated using only productive rearrangements within the normalized downsampled data set. In the normalized cohort, clonotypes with more than 5 templates were defined as pathologically expanded. The Inverse Simpson Index was used to measure repertoire diversity. The non-normalized data set was used for CMV-specificity analyses so that all clonotypes could be captured. The table comes from immuneACCESS by way of TCRdb, which keeps in-frame sequences with V and J called. Part of the clones is missing from these tables; in studies checked, under half for an unresolved V gene and the rest for unknown reasons. That table furnishes V, J and clone size, whereas the DNA furnished D and trimming. The sample table contains more than 55,000 clones; only one count was recorded for just under 95% of them. The top ten constitute 1.5% to 2% of the sample.

Here V drops 4 bases and J drops 7 bases, and the junction holds 6 bases not matched to any gene. The CDR3 holds 13 amino acids from the cysteine to the phenylalanine. Of the read, only the CDR3 DNA is kept; its 39 bases are in frame from base 1. In the germline V gene, CDR1 corresponds to MDHEN and CDR2 to SYDVKM. General conclusions and limits of the study: Recipient TCR diversity fell after transplant, with pathologically expanded clonotypes rising progressively from day 30 to day 180. Recipient repertoires showed only a small fraction of overlap with donor repertoires, and over 97% appeared de novo at the given depth. The sample size was limited, and because cells were not sorted, the contributions of CD4 and CD8 repertoires could not be separated. Inverse Simpson Index values from donors and from recipients before transplant predicted broader TCR repertoire diversity after transplant.

The chain was built from TRBV28 and TRBJ1-2, and 7 junction bases match TRBD1. The TCR comes from a man aged 50 to 60 in good health. Some clones in this sample may be carry-over from other donors' samples. Sequencing was performed on peripheral blood mononuclear cells. For the CDR3, the sequence is CASSWTGSGGYTF. The DNA sequence is given as TGTGCCAGCAGTTGGACAGGTTCGGGTGGCTACACCTTC.